The rows below give T cell receptor beta chains drawn from one sample of a study of neoadjuvant anti-PD-1 for oral cavity cancer. The method was immunoSEQ multiplex PCR; TCRdb's version includes in-frame clones alone and lacks a portion of them. The table shows 70,000 to 95,000 clones, with about four fifths occurring only once. Specimen: PBMCs, collected before nivolumab (anti-PD-1) treatment. These receptors originate from a person aged 35 to 85 with oral cavity squamous cell carcinoma. Each CDR3 is given with its conserved first and last residue. Each record gives: clone size, D gene, J gene, V gene, CDR3 protein, CDR3 DNA. A D gene is named only where the DNA matches it firmly. Clone sizes are given selectively: once, few, many, or a class where the clone is expanded.

-,-,TRBJ2-3,TRBV5-1,CASSLDSFAGTDTQYF,TGCGCCAGCAGCTTGGACTCCTTCGCCGGAACAGATACGCAGTATTTT
-,TRBD2,TRBJ2-3,TRBV7-7,CASSVGTSGTGDTQYF,TGTGCTAGCAGCGTTGGGACTAGCGGGACGGGGGATACGCAGTATTTT
-,-,TRBJ2-7,TRBV28,CASSPPDSRYEQYF,TGTGCCAGCAGTCCCCCTGACTCAAGGTACGAGCAGTACTTC
-,TRBD2,TRBJ2-1,TRBV27,CASTSGSEQFF,TGTGCCAGCACCAGCGGGAGTGAGCAGTTCTTC
-,TRBD1,TRBJ1-5,TRBV7-2,CASSTGQGDQPQHF,TGTGCCAGCAGCACGGGACAGGGGGATCAGCCCCAGCATTTT
-,TRBD1,TRBJ2-2,TRBV6-1,CASSDGTGPTGELFF,TGTGCCAGCAGTGACGGGACAGGGCCCACCGGGGAGCTGTTTTTT
-,-,TRBJ1-2,TRBV6-1,CASREMGSYGYTF,TGTGCCAGCAGGGAAATGGGCTCCTATGGCTACACCTTC
-,TRBD1,TRBJ1-2,TRBV6-5,CASSSPTGGGYGYTF,TGTGCCAGCAGTTCCCCGACAGGGGGCGGCTATGGCTACACCTTC
-,-,TRBJ2-2,TRBV6-6,CASTQNRGGTTGELFF,TGTGCCAGCACTCAAAACAGGGGAGGGACCACCGGGGAGCTGTTTTTT
once,-,TRBJ2-6,TRBV10-2,CASDGSGANVLTF,TGCGCCAGCGATGGCTCTGGGGCCAACGTCCTGACTTTC
-,-,TRBJ2-1,TRBV9,CASSPLMGEQEQFF,TGTGCCAGCAGCCCTCTCATGGGGGAGCAGGAGCAGTTCTTC
-,TRBD2,TRBJ2-5,TRBV4-2,CASSQGLAGLETQYF,TGTGCCAGCAGCCAAGGACTAGCGGGATTGGAGACCCAGTACTTC
-,-,TRBJ1-1,TRBV6-5,CASSQTGEAFF,TGTGCCAGCAGTCAAACAGGAGAAGCTTTCTTT
-,-,TRBJ2-1,TRBV5-1,CASSLQSSYNEQFF,TGCGCCAGCAGCTTACAGAGCTCCTACAATGAGCAGTTCTTC
-,-,TRBJ2-2,TRBV4-1,CASSHQARDSYTGELFF,TGCGCCAGCAGCCACCAGGCCCGGGACTCCTACACCGGGGAGCTGTTTTTT
-,-,TRBJ1-1,TRBV6-5,CASSYSTRANTEAFF,TGTGCCAGCAGTTACTCGACCAGGGCGAACACTGAAGCTTTCTTT
-,-,TRBJ2-1,TRBV5-6,CASTSGVMNEQFF,TGTGCCAGCACTTCTGGGGTGATGAATGAGCAGTTCTTC
-,-,TRBJ2-3,TRBV9,CASSVEGTRGTDTQYF,TGTGCCAGCAGCGTAGAGGGGACCCGTGGCACAGATACGCAGTATTTT
-,-,TRBJ2-1,TRBV30,CAWTGDRNEQFF,TGTGCCTGGACAGGGGATCGGAATGAGCAGTTCTTC
-,-,TRBJ1-2,TRBV30,CAWSVGGSYGYTF,TGTGCCTGGAGTGTTGGGGGTTCCTATGGCTACACCTTC
-,TRBD1,TRBJ1-5,TRBV7-8,CASSRTGGGNQPQHF,TGTGCCAGCAGCCGTACAGGGGGCGGGAATCAGCCCCAGCATTTT
-,-,TRBJ1-5,TRBV5-8,CASSPQDYSNQPQHF,TGTGCCAGCAGCCCACAGGATTATAGCAATCAGCCCCAGCATTTT
-,-,TRBJ1-1,TRBV10-1,CASSESEGPNTEAFF,TGCGCCAGCAGTGAGTCGGAGGGACCCAACACTGAAGCTTTCTTT
once,-,TRBJ1-1,TRBV30,CAWSGFAGAFF,TGTGCCTGGAGTGGTTTCGCAGGTGCTTTCTTT
-,TRBD1,TRBJ2-1,TRBV4-1,CASSQGKGARDNEQFF,TGCGCCAGCAGCCAAGGTAAGGGGGCGCGCGACAATGAGCAGTTCTTC
-,-,TRBJ1-3,TRBV29-1,CSVLWTNTGNTIYF,TGCAGCGTTCTATGGACAAATACTGGAAACACCATATATTTT
-,-,TRBJ1-5,TRBV28,CASSLGASPGSNQPQHF,TGTGCCAGCAGTTTAGGCGCATCCCCCGGGAGCAATCAGCCCCAGCATTTT
-,-,TRBJ1-1,TRBV13,CASSFGQIYRNTEAFF,TGTGCCAGCAGCTTCGGACAGATCTATCGAAACACTGAAGCTTTCTTT
-,-,TRBJ2-3,TRBV2,CASAASDQPTDTQYF,TGTGCCAGCGCAGCTAGCGACCAACCCACAGATACGCAGTATTTT
-,-,TRBJ1-1,TRBV6-1,CAGASFNTEAFF,TGTGCCGGGGCGAGTTTCAACACTGAAGCTTTCTTT
-,-,TRBJ1-6,TRBV6-5,CASRPPGRIGPLHF,TGTGCCAGCAGGCCTCCCGGGCGAATAGGACCCCTCCACTTT
-,-,TRBJ2-3,TRBV27,CASQGPYDTQYF,TGTGCCAGCCAGGGACCGTACGATACGCAGTATTTT
-,TRBD1,TRBJ2-7,TRBV5-1,CASSLEGQGGEQYF,TGCGCCAGCAGCTTGGAGGGACAGGGAGGCGAGCAGTACTTC
-,-,TRBJ2-1,TRBV14,CASSQLPVPAAEQFF,TGTGCCAGCAGCCAACTCCCGGTACCAGCAGCTGAGCAGTTCTTC
-,-,TRBJ2-3,TRBV10-1,CASSTGVVSQYF,TGCGCCAGCAGTACCGGGGTGGTGTCGCAGTATTTT
once,-,TRBJ2-2,TRBV11-3,CASSLDSGNTGELFF,TGTGCCAGCAGCCTGGATAGCGGGAACACCGGGGAGCTGTTTTTT
-,TRBD1,TRBJ1-1,TRBV29-1,CSVRQGRNTEAFF,TGCAGCGTGCGACAGGGGCGGAACACTGAAGCTTTCTTT
-,-,TRBJ1-1,TRBV6-5,CASSPLFGGTEAFF,TGTGCCAGCAGTCCCCTTTTCGGGGGCACTGAAGCTTTCTTT
-,-,TRBJ2-3,TRBV2,CASSLTLPDTQYF,TGTGCCAGCAGCCTGACACTCCCGGATACGCAGTATTTT
-,TRBD1,TRBJ1-1,TRBV11-1,CASSLNRGGTEAFF,TGTGCCAGCAGCTTAAACAGGGGAGGCACTGAAGCTTTCTTT
once,-,TRBJ2-5,TRBV5-1,CATLAEQETQYF,TGCGCCACTTTAGCGGAGCAAGAGACCCAGTACTTC
-,-,TRBJ1-1,TRBV6-5,CASSLLGVMNTEAFF,TGTGCCAGCAGCCTACTCGGGGTAATGAACACTGAAGCTTTCTTT